This T cell receptor beta chain was identified in a study of blood T cell repertoires in COVID-19. The overall study: PBMCs, B-cell-depleted T cells, or T cells provided the cDNA or gDNA that made up the material.

The CDR3 totals 13 residues. The V and J ends lost 6 bases and 5 bases respectively, with 14 bases between them. Germline-derived CDR1 and CDR2 are MDHEN and SYDVKM. Categorization into cohorts depended on clinical history that participants reported. Original methodology: Cell counts per sample came from amplifying reference gene primers. Assay: immunoSEQ multiplex PCR; the TCRdb copy retains only in-frame clones and omits some. The D gene and trimming were derived from the DNA, and the V and J assignments and clone size from that table. The sample consists of 250,000 to 350,000 clones, under 90% of them appearing once.

The chain is built from TRBV28 and TRBJ2-7; maybe TRBD1 (6 bases). Sequenced material: PBMCs or T cells enriched from blood (not recorded which). This sequence originates from a woman between 45 and 60 years old who had been exposed to COVID-19. The CDR3: CASSGRGPDEQYF. Written as DNA, the CDR3 is TGTGCCAGCAGCGGCAGGGGACCGGACGAGCAGTACTTC.